This T cell receptor (beta chain) was captured in a study of T cell repertoires in cytomegalovirus infection (dated by TCRdb to about 2019). At the level of the whole study: The peptide stimulations were aimed at well-studied HLA-B-restricted epitopes as well as recently identified HLA-C-restricted CMV epitopes, whose presentation resists viral immunomodulation. Donor HLA type was relevant to the analysis, as public TCR beta signatures indicated carriage of CMV infection together with the matching HLA type.

Measured from the cysteine to the phenylalanine, the CDR3 is 14 residues long. The sequence is cut down to CDR3 DNA, 42 bases in frame from base 1. The germline V gene provides CDR1 SGHVS and CDR2 FQNEAQ. V is trimmed back by 5 bases and J by 3 bases, and the junction contains 7 bases that no gene match accounts for. The instrument given in TCRdb is Illumina HiSeq 1500. TCRdb itself trimmed the public reads at Q25 with fastp, ran MiXCR and retained productive beta chains. CDR3 protein sequences are deduplicated, and each keeps its most common genes and DNA. The sample records hundreds of thousands of distinct CDR3 sequences, 25% to 30% of which are singletons. Together, the top ten hold around 20% of the sample. This clonotype was picked up many times. It has no known antigen specificity. No much larger clone exists at a distance of one base, and base qualities are not known. Broad study findings and their caveats: In both this cohort and an independent approximately 370-donor cohort, the cumulative frequency of public TCR beta family members distinguished carriers of CMV infection plus the relevant HLA type. In the ex vivo response, HLA-C-restricted CMV-specific TCR beta clonotypes were dominant, and in two of eight donors the single most frequent clonotype came from this HLA-C-restricted group.

The sample's treatment or condition label, in plain terms: in vitro stimulation with specific CMV peptide epitopes to enrich CMV-specific T cells. The receptor was isolated from a human donor in good health (CMV status not recorded). Some clones in this sample may be carry-over from other donors' samples. Rearrangement joined TRBV7-8 to TRBJ2-7, with 7 junctional bases fitting TRBD1. The source material was cultured PBMCs, sampled from culture after CMV antigen stimulation. The DNA is TGTGCCAGCAGCCCACAGGGGCCCGGCTACGAGCAGTACTTC. The encoded protein is CASSPQGPGYEQYF. Reference TRBV7-8 and TRBJ2-7 genes cover what lies past the CDR3, so the full variable domain is GAGVSQSPRYKVAKRGQDVALRCDPISGHVSLFWYQQALGQGPEFLTYFQNEAQLDKSGLPSDRFFAERPEGSVSTLKIQRTQQEDSAVYLCASSPQGPGYEQYFGPGTRLTVT.